Below are 29 T cell receptor beta chains sequenced from a single sample in a study of T cell responses to AZD1222 COVID-19 vaccine. TCRdb's copy holds only in-frame clones and misses some; the assay was immunoSEQ multiplex PCR. The profile shows about 140,000 clones, around 90% of them singletons. Sequencing used peripheral blood, obtained on day 0 of AZD1222 vaccination. These receptors all stem from an adult in good health.

The chain is built from TRBV7-2 and TRBJ2-1; D uncertain. The CDR3 runs to 14 residues. From germline, CDR1 is SGHTA and CDR2 FQGNSA. The V end lost 3 bases, the J end lost 3 bases, and 9 bases lay between the germline ends. CDR3 amino acids: CASSFEVFYNEQFF. As DNA, the CDR3 is TGTGCCAGCAGCTTCGAAGTGTTCTACAATGAGCAGTTCTTC.

The V gene is TRBV29-1, the J gene TRBJ2-1; TRBD2 agrees at 7 bases. From germline, CDR1 is SQVTM and CDR2 ANQGSEA. V was pared by 6 bases and J by 4 bases, with 9 bases of the junction left unmatched. This CDR3 is built from 14 residues. CDR3 amino acids: CSVGGEPRYNEQFF. The CDR3, as DNA: TGCAGCGTGGGGGGGGAGCCTAGATACAATGAGCAGTTCTTC.

This chain joins TRBV7-2 and TRBJ2-5; D gene unclear. V was cut by 4 bases and J by 5 bases, with 11 bases left in between. CDR3 length equals 13 residues. The germline CDR1 and CDR2 sequences are SGHTA and FQGNSA. The DNA for the CDR3 is TGTGCCAGCAGCTCTAGGATTTTGGAGACCCAGTACTTC. Residues: CASSSRILETQYF.

The rearrangement links TRBV2 to TRBJ1-2, with TRBD1 matching 7 bases. V lost 7 bases to trimming and J lost 8 bases; unmatched junction nucleotides: 13. CDR1 SNHLY and CDR2 FYNNEI come from the germline V gene. The CDR3 has 14 amino acids. The CDR3, as DNA: TGTGCCAGCAAGTCGACTTGGGCAGGGGGAGGCTACACCTTC. Translation gives CASKSTWAGGGYTF.

This sequence joins TRBV5-3 and TRBJ2-7, with TRBD1 identical over 8 bases. TRBV5-3 is labeled an ORF, and its function is uncertain. The CDR3 spans 21 residues. The trim removed 3 bases at V and 2 bases at J, leaving 25 bases unmatched. This CDR3 reads CARSYILRLADRGRVTYEQYF. In nucleotides, the CDR3 is TGTGCCAGAAGCTATATTTTGAGATTAGCTGACAGGGGTCGAGTAACCTACGAGCAGTACTTC.

The chain has TRBV6-5 and TRBJ1-2; D gene unclear. The CDR3 has 13 amino acids. Per the germline V gene, CDR1 is MNHEY and CDR2 is SVGAGI. Between the trimmed V and J ends, which lost 4 bases and 2 bases, there was a span of 8 bases. Written as DNA, the CDR3 is TGTGCCAGCAGTTCGGGAATCAACTATGGCTACACCTTC. This gives the protein CASSSGINYGYTF.

This chain links TRBV5-1 with TRBJ1-6; D gene unclear. The ends were cut back, 0 bases at V and 6 bases at J, with 10 bases in the middle. The CDR3 runs to 15 residues. Germline V gives CDR1 SGHRS, CDR2 YFSETQ. CDR3 protein: CASSLAAGSNSPLHF. The CDR3 DNA reads TGCGCCAGCAGCTTGGCCGCGGGTAGTAATTCACCCCTCCACTTT.

The V call is TRBV27, the J call TRBJ2-3; D gene ambiguous. CDR3 size: 13 residues. The V and J ends lost 0 bases and 6 bases respectively, with 7 bases between them. Germline CDR1 and CDR2: MNHEY and SMNVEV (reference sequence). The CDR3 sequence is CASSLSIDDTQYF. As DNA, the CDR3 is TGTGCCAGCAGTTTATCGATAGACGATACGCAGTATTTT.

The chain carries TRBV16 and TRBJ1-2; TRBD1 matches at 8 bases. CDR1 is KGHSY, CDR2 FQNENV, per germline. CDR3 length equals 15 residues. V lost 4 bases, J lost 3 bases, and 7 bases stayed unmatched. The CDR3 here is CASSRLGQEDYGYTF. The CDR3 DNA reads as TGTGCCAGCAGCCGGTTGGGACAGGAGGACTATGGCTACACCTTC. The full variable domain, its missing parts supplied by reference TRBV16 and TRBJ1-2, is GEEVAQTPKHLVRGEGQKAKLYCAPIKGHSYVFWYQQVLKNEFKFLISFQNENVFDETGMPKERFSAKCLPNSPCSLEIQATKLEDSAVYFCASSRLGQEDYGYTFGSGTRLTVV.

The V and J genes are TRBV5-4 and TRBJ2-7; 7 bases match TRBD1. Germline trimming cut 1 base from V and 10 bases from J; bases unmatched to any gene: 8. Germline CDR1 reads SGHNT; CDR2 reads YYREEE (reference sequence). CDR3 size: 13 residues. CDR3 nucleotides: TGTGCCAGCAGCTTGTCCGGGACAGCCGATCAGTACTTC. It codes for CASSLSGTADQYF.

This clone appeared a single time. The chain combines TRBV12-3 or TRBV12-4 with TRBJ2-7; D call uncertain. CDR3 size: 13 residues. V dropped 2 bases and J dropped 3 bases, with 8 bases sitting between them. CDR3 DNA: TGTGCCAGCAGTTTACACGGAAACTACGAGCAGTACTTC. Its translation: CASSLHGNYEQYF.

The chain links TRBV5-1 to TRBJ2-5; a weak D match, TRBD2 (5 bases). Germline CDR1 is SGHRS and CDR2 is YFSETQ. The V gene lost 2 bases and the J gene lost 5 bases, with 10 bases spanning the gap. This CDR3 is 13 amino acids long. CDR3 in DNA: TGCGCCAGCAGCTTACTAGGTCAGGAGACCCAGTACTTC. It is translated as CASSLLGQETQYF.

The rearrangement joins TRBV6-6 to TRBJ2-7; 7 nucleotides line up with TRBD1. The CDR3 is 12 amino acids. Germline CDR1 and CDR2: MNHNY and SVGAGI (reference sequence). J gave up 6 bases and V 6 bases, and 5 bases lay outside the gene matches. The CDR3 reads CASSYDRVEQYF. The CDR3 region has the DNA TGTGCCAGCAGCTACGACAGGGTCGAGCAGTACTTC.

The chain carries TRBV6-6 and TRBJ2-3; D perhaps matches TRBD1 (5 bases). V was pared by 3 bases and J by 2 bases, with 9 bases between. CDR1 MNHNY and CDR2 SVGAGI come from the germline V gene (reference sequence). The CDR3 loop spans 14 amino acids. The CDR3 here is CASSYVQATDTQYF. The CDR3 DNA follows: TGTGCCAGCAGTTATGTACAGGCCACAGATACGCAGTATTTT.

This clone came up once. This chain links TRBV28 with TRBJ2-5; D perhaps matches TRBD2 (5 bases). V shed 1 base and J shed 2 bases, with 14 bases lying between them. Germline values: CDR1 MDHEN, CDR2 SYDVKM. The CDR3 consists of 16 residues. CDR3 protein: CASSLLFPSGQETQYF. The CDR3 DNA reads as TGTGCCAGCAGTTTATTATTCCCCTCGGGACAAGAGACCCAGTACTTC. The full variable domain, its missing parts supplied by reference TRBV28 and TRBJ2-5, is DVKVTQSSRYLVKRTGEKVFLECVQDMDHENMFWYRQDPGLGLRLIYFSYDVKMKEKGDIPEGYSVSREKKERFSLILESASTNQTSMYLCASSLLFPSGQETQYFGPGTRLLVL.

The rearrangement joins TRBV3-1 (or the pseudogene TRBV3-2) to TRBJ1-5, with D possibly being TRBD1 (5 bases). CDR1 is LGHDT, CDR2 YNNKEL, per germline (reference sequence). V dropped 3 bases and J dropped 6 bases, with 12 bases sitting between them. CDR3 length: 14 amino acids. This CDR3 is CASSQGVGAQPQHF. CDR3 DNA sequence: TGTGCCAGCAGCCAGGGGGTAGGGGCTCAGCCCCAGCATTTT.

About this clone itself: The sample has other DNA sequences that encode this CDR3 too. V gene TRBV7-9 combines with J gene TRBJ2-7, with 9 bases matching TRBD2. The germline gives CDR1 SEHNR, CDR2 FQNEAQ (reference sequence). V dropped 8 bases and J dropped 3; count of bases not matched to a gene: 5. The CDR3 runs 13 residues. The DNA for the CDR3 is TGTGCCAGCTCGTTACTAGCGGGCTACGAGCAGTACTTC. Protein product: CASSLLAGYEQYF.

The chain links TRBV28 to TRBJ1-2; D is unclear. V lost 6 bases and J lost 6, with 14 bases in between. Germline CDR1 reads MDHEN; CDR2 reads SYDVKM. The CDR3 runs to 13 residues. CDR3: CASSPALFNGYTF. CDR3 coding DNA: TGTGCCAGCAGCCCCGCCCTCTTCAATGGCTACACCTTC.

The chain recombines TRBV3-1 (or the pseudogene TRBV3-2) with TRBJ2-7; D might be TRBD1 (5 bases). In germline, CDR1 is LGHDT, CDR2 YNNKEL (reference sequence). Between the trimmed V and J ends, which lost 1 base and 7 bases, there was a span of 11 bases. The CDR3 totals 13 residues. The CDR3 nucleotides read TGTGCCAGCAGCCAAGGCAGGGTTCGGGAGCAGTACTTC. Amino acid sequence: CASSQGRVREQYF.

To note about this clone: A read error may account for a junction end that differs from germline. The chain links TRBV11-2 to TRBJ1-1, with D unresolved. This CDR3 is 15 amino acids long. Germline CDR1 reads SGHAT; CDR2 reads FQNNGV. The CDR3 loop reads CASSLGEGGGRQLIF. CDR3 DNA sequence: TGTGCCAGCAGCTTAGGGGAGGGAGGAGGACGGCAGCTTATCTTT. The whole variable domain, filled in from reference TRBV11-2 and TRBJ1-1, reads EAGVAQSPRYKIIEKRQSVAFWCNPISGHATLYWYQQILGQGPKLLIQFQNNGVVDDSQLPKDRFSAERLKGVDSTLKIQPAKLEDSAVYLCASSLGEGGGRQLIFGQGTRLTVV.

The rearrangement links TRBV15 to TRBJ2-7, with D possibly matching TRBD2 (6 bases). Germline V gene sequence: CDR1 LNHNV, CDR2 YYDKDF (reference sequence). Trimming removed 3 bases from V and 3 bases from J, with 9 bases in between. The CDR3 is 13 residues long. As DNA, the CDR3 is TGTGCCACCAGCAGGGGACTGAGCTACGAGCAGTACTTC. Protein sequence: CATSRGLSYEQYF.

V usage is TRBV5-1 and J usage is TRBJ1-6, with a possible D match to TRBD1 (6 bases). The CDR3 length is 13 residues. Trimming took off 6 bases at V and 7 bases at J, with 11 bases between the two ends. CDR1 and CDR2 from the germline V gene are SGHRS and YFSETQ. The DNA of the CDR3 is TGCGCCAGCAATGACGGGGGCAATTCACCCCTCCACTTT. It translates to CASNDGGNSPLHF.

The chain uses TRBV28 and TRBJ1-3; D perhaps matches TRBD1 (6 bases). Germline CDR1 is MDHEN and CDR2 is SYDVKM. V was shortened by 3 bases and J by 1 base, with 10 bases between the two germline ends. This CDR3 has 15 amino acids. The CDR3 region has the DNA TGTGCCAGCAGTTTTAGGGGGGTTTCTGGAAACACCATATATTTT. Translating it yields CASSFRGVSGNTIYF.

In DNA, the CDR3 is TGTGCCAGCAGCTCATCCTCGGACAGGTATTCACCCCTCCACTTT. Protein: CASSSSSDRYSPLHF. This chain links TRBV7-2 with TRBJ1-6, with 7 bases identical to TRBD1. The CDR3 is made up of 15 amino acids. Trimming took 4 bases from V and 8 from J; bases not matched to a gene: 8. Germline CDR1 SGHTA, CDR2 FQGNSA.

The chain links TRBV3-1 (or the pseudogene TRBV3-2) to TRBJ2-7; 14 bases fit TRBD2. Looked up from germline, CDR1 is LGHDT and CDR2 is YNNKEL (reference sequence). V was pared by 5 bases and J by 4 bases, with 4 bases of the junction left unmatched. CDR3 length equals 15 residues. The CDR3 DNA follows: TGTGCCAGCAGCTCAAGACTAGCGGGAGGGTACGAGCAGTACTTC. It is translated as CASSSRLAGGYEQYF.

This rearrangement joins TRBV7-2 to TRBJ2-7; TRBD1 is a possible D gene (5 bases). Trimming left V 5 bases short and J 2 bases short, with 13 bases between. Germline CDR1 reads SGHTA; CDR2 reads FQGNSA. The CDR3 covers 14 residues. CDR3 coding DNA: TGTGCCAGCAGCCAAATGCAGGGTCCCTACGAGCAGTACTTC. It encodes CASSQMQGPYEQYF.

The chain uses TRBV12-3 or TRBV12-4 and TRBJ1-4; D unclear. The CDR3 has 13 residues. V lost 3 bases, J lost 8 bases, and 10 bases lay in between. As DNA, the CDR3 is TGTGCCAGCAGTTTTGCGGATCGGGAAAAACTGTTTTTT. Translated: CASSFADREKLFF.

The chain carries TRBV2 and TRBJ2-7; 9 bases are shared with TRBD1. The CDR3 consists of 14 residues. Germline loops: CDR1 SNHLY, CDR2 FYNNEI. The ends lost 6 bases at V and 1 base at J; junction bases unmatched: 4. CDR3 sequence: CASSGQGSSYEQYF. CDR3 nucleotide sequence: TGTGCCAGCAGCGGACAGGGGAGTTCCTACGAGCAGTACTTC.

The CDR3 nucleotides are TGCGCCAGCAGCTTGGAGGGACAGTCCTATGGCTACACCTTC. It is translated as CASSLEGQSYGYTF. The chain carries TRBV5-1 and TRBJ1-2; 7 bases are a match to TRBD1. The junction had 3 bases not matched to a gene; V was cut back by 0 bases and J by 4 bases. The germline V gene has CDR1 SGHRS and CDR2 YFSETQ. This CDR3 contains 14 residues.